The following is a T cell receptor beta chain sequence with its context. The data derive from a study of control samples from healthy donors and cancer patients. The protocol was immunoSEQ multiplex PCR, while the TCRdb copy is restricted to in-frame clones and leaves out a portion. In the table there are 55,000 to 85,000 clones, around 87% of which are singletons. CDR1 and CDR2 (germline): SGHRS, YFSETQ. This CDR3 has 13 residues. The V gene end was trimmed by 4 bases and the J gene end by 3 bases; junction bases not matched to a gene: 2. The TCR sequence derives from a woman aged 45-65 years with head and neck cancer. Material for sequencing was PBMCs. The J gene is TRBJ2-7, the V gene TRBV5-1; 9 nucleotides match TRBD2. CDR3 bases: TGCGCCAGCAGCCGGACTAGCGACTACGAGCAGTACTTC. Translated: CASSRTSDYEQYF.